The rows below give T cell receptor beta chains drawn from one sample of a study of T-cell reconstitution after alpha-beta-depleted transplantation in children. Via MiXCR, TCRdb re-called the PCR reads, giving one row per CDR3 protein. Of 200,000 to 250,000 distinct CDR3 sequences listed, roughly a quarter are singletons. Sequenced material: PBMCs, taken before TCRalphabeta/CD19-depleted stem cell transplant. All receptors derive from a girl under 10 years old with Fanconi anemia, due to receive a stem cell transplant. The CDR3 runs from the conserved cysteine through the conserved F or W.

j_call v_call cdr3_aa
TRBJ2-5 TRBV6-5 CASSYSPVAETQYF
TRBJ2-1 TRBV28 CASGVTIGRRRYNEQFF
TRBJ2-1 TRBV5-1 CASSLPGSGNEQFF
TRBJ2-3 TRBV7-2 CASSPYTDTQYF
TRBJ2-5 TRBV12-3/TRBV12-4 CASSPPTGKLEETQYF
TRBJ2-1 TRBV12-3/TRBV12-4 CASSLAGISGFEQFF
TRBJ2-4 TRBV2 CASTSGLAAQYF
TRBJ2-3 TRBV3-1 CASSPNVGGATDTQYF
TRBJ1-3 TRBV20-1 CSAPKGPSGNTIYF
TRBJ2-2 TRBV5-1 CASSGQGNTGELFF
TRBJ2-7 TRBV28 CASSSTLLLTGPSTYEQYF
TRBJ2-7 TRBV29-1 CSVEEGREGQSYEQYF
TRBJ2-7 TRBV28 CASSLLGTKTYEQYF
TRBJ2-5 TRBV5-1 CASSLGAQETQYF
TRBJ2-7 TRBV21-1 CASSNLQRGATYEQYF
TRBJ2-7 TRBV20-1 CSARSGLAFSYEQYF
TRBJ2-7 TRBV12-3/TRBV12-4 CASSPVIAGGSSGQYF
TRBJ2-7 TRBV5-6 CASSLVENEQYF
TRBJ1-1 TRBV29-1 CSVDRAVIVNTEAFF
TRBJ2-1 TRBV6-5 CASSYPSRTGGAKRDEQFF
TRBJ2-7 TRBV10-3 CAISPSSSYEQYF
TRBJ1-1 TRBV27 CASSYRGMGTEAFF
TRBJ2-5 TRBV12-3/TRBV12-4 CASSEGERAYQETQYF
TRBJ2-2 TRBV6-2/TRBV6-3 CASSYSSGTGNLPFTGELFF
TRBJ2-7 TRBV6-2/TRBV6-3 CASRPTSGPLGYEQYF
TRBJ2-1 TRBV12-3/TRBV12-4 CASSLPLKGSSYNEQFF
TRBJ2-3 TRBV29-1 CSVRGLASGTDTQYF
TRBJ1-5 TRBV12-3/TRBV12-4 CASSSTGGSHQPQHF
TRBJ2-7 TRBV12-3/TRBV12-4 CASSSFGTGFYEQYF
TRBJ1-6 TRBV20-1 CSARREGHNSPLHF
TRBJ2-5 TRBV20-1 CSARGGRALQETQYF
TRBJ2-1 TRBV12-3/TRBV12-4 CASRQQVEFEQFF
TRBJ2-5 TRBV28 CASSLQGVVETQYF
TRBJ2-5 TRBV4-2 CASSHERVETQYF
TRBJ1-1 TRBV29-1 CSVEDLALGEAFF
TRBJ2-1 TRBV20-1 CSAQKSGPYNEQFF
TRBJ1-4 TRBV29-1 CSVARSTNEKLFF
TRBJ2-1 TRBV12-5 CASGTGQGARGEQFF